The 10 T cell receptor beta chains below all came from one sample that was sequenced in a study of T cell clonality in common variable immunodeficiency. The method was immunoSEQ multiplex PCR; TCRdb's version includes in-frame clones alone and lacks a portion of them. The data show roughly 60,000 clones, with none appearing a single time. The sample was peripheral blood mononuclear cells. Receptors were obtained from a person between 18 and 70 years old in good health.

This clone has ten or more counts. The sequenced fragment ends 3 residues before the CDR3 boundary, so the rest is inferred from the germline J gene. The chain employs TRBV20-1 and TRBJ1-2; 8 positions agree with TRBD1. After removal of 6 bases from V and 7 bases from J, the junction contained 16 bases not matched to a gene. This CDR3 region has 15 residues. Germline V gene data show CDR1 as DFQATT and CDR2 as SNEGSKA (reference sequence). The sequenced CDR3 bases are TGCAGTGCGTACGGAATTATACAGGGGGTAGCTGGC. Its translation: CSAYGIIQGVAG. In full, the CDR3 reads CSAYGIIQGVAGYTF.

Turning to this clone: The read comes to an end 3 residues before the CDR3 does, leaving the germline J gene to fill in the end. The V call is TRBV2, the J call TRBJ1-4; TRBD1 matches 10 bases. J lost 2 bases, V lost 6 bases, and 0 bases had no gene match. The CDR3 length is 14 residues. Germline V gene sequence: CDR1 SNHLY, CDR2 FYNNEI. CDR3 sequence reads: CASRDRGTNEKLFF. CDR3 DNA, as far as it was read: TGTGCCAGCAGGGACAGGGGGACTAATGAAAAA.

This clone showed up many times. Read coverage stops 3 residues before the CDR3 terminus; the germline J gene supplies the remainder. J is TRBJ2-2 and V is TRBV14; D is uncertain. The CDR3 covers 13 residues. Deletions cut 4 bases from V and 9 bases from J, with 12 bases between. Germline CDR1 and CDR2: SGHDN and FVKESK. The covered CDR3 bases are TGTGCCAGCAGCCTGATCGGTGTTAGGGAG. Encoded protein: CASSLIGVRE. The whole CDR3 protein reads CASSLIGVRELFF.

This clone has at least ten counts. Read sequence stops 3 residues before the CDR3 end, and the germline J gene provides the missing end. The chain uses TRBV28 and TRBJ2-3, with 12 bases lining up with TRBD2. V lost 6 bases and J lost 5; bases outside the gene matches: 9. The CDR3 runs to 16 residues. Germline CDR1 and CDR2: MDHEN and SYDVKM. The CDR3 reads CASSAGTSGWGDTQYF. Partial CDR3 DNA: TGTGCCAGCAGCGCCGGGACTAGCGGGTGGGGAGATACG.

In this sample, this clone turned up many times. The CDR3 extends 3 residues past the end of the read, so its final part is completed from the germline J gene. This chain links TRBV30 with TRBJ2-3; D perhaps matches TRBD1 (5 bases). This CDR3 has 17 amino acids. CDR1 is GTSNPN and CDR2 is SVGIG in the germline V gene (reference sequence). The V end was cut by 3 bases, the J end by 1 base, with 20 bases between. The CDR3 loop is CAWSPNLQVLGTDTQYF. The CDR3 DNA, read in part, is TGTGCCTGGAGCCCAAACCTACAGGTGCTTGGCACAGATACG.

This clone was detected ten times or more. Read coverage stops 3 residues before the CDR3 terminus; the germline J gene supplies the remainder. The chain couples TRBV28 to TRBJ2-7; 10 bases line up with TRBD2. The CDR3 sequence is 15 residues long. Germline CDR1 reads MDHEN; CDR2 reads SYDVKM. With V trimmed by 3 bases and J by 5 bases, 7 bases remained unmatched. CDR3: CASSFLAGVKDEQYF. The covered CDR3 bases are TGTGCCAGCAGTTTCCTAGCGGGAGTAAAGGACGAG.

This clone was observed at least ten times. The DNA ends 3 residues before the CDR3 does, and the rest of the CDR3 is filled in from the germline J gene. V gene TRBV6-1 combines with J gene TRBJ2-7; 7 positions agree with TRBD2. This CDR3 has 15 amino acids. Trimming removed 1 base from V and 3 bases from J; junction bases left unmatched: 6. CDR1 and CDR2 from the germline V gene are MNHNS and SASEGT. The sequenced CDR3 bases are TGTGCCAGCAGTGAAGTGCTGGCGGGAGACTACGAG. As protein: CASSEVLAGDYE. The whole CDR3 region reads CASSEVLAGDYEQYF.

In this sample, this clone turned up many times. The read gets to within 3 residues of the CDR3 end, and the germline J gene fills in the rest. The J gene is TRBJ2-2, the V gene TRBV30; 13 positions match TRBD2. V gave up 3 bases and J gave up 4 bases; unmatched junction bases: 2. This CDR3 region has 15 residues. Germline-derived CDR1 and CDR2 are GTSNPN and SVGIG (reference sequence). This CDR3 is CAWSGLAGVTGELFF. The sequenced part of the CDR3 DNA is TGTGCCTGGAGCGGACTAGCGGGAGTCACCGGGGAG.

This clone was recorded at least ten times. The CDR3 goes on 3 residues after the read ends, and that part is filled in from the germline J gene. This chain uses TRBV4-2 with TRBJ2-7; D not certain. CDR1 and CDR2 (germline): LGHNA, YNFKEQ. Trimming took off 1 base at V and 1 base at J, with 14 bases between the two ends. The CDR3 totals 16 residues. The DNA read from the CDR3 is TGTGCCAGCAGCCAAGCTCTTGGCACCGATTCCTACGAG. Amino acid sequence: CASSQALGTDSYE. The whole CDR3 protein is CASSQALGTDSYEQYF.

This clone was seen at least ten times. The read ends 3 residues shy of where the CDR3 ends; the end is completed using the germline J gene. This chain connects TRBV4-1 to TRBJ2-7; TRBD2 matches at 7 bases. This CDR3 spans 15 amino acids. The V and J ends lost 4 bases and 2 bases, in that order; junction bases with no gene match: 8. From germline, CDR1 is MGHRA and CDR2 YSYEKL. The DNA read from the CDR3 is TGCGCCAGCAGCCCAGACGTGCGGGGGACCTACGAG. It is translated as CASSPDVRGTYE. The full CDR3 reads CASSPDVRGTYEQYF.